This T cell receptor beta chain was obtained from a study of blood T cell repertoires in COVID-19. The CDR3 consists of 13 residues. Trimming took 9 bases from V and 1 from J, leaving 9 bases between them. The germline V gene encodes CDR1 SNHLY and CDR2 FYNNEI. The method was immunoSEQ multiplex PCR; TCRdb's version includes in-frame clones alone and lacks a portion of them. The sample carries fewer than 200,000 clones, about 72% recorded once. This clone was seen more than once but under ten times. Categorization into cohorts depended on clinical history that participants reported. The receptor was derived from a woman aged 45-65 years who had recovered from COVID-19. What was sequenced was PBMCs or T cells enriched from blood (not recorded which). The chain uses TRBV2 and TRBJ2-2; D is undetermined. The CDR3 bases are TGTGCCAGTGGGCAGGTGAACACCGGGGAGCTGTTTTTT. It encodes CASGQVNTGELFF.